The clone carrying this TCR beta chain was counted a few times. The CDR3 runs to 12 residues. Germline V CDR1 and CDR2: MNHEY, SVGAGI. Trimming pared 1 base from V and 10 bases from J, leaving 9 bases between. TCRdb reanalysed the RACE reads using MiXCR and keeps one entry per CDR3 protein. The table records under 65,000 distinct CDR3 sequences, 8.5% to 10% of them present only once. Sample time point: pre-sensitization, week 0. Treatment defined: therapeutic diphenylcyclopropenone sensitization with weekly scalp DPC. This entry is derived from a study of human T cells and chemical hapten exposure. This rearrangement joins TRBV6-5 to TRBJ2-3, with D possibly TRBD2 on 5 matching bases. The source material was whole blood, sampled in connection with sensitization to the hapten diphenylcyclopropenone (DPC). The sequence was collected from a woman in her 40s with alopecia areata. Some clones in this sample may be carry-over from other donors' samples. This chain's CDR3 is CASSYLAGPQYF. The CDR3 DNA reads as TGTGCCAGCAGTTACTTGGCGGGTCCGCAGTATTTT.